The next 23 T cell receptor beta chains were all read from a single sample in a study of vaccination effects on CD4 cells after COVID-19 (dated by TCRdb to 2022 to 2024). The ViraFEST assay stimulated PBMC with viral peptide pools and then used TCR sequencing to identify antigen-specific CD4+ T cell clonotypes by expansion. After more than 9 days of culture, CD4+ T cells were isolated with the EasySep CD4+ T cell isolation kit. None of the healthy vaccine recipients had a prior SARS-CoV-2 infection, which was confirmed by nucleocapsid antibody tests that came back negative both before and after vaccination. Antigens of these TCRs are unknown. Libraries came from the immunoSEQ multiplex PCR assay. The clones in this table, taken by TCRdb from immuneACCESS, are in-frame only. Not every clone is retained; where verified, under half of the shortfall comes from an unresolved V gene, and the cause of the rest is unknown. In all, the sample holds roughly 41,000 clones, and about three fifths of those were seen once. Together, the top ten hold 14% to 15% of the sample.

The source was CD4+ T cells from PBMCs cultured with HCoV-OC43 spike peptides, collected before COVID-19 vaccination. The cell subset or site label for this specimen denotes: HCoV-OC43 spike overlapping peptide pool stimulation. The receptors originated from a human donor who received a COVID-19 vaccine.

This chain uses TRBV6-4 with TRBJ2-1; 7 bases map to TRBD2. The CDR3 consists of 14 residues. Trimming at V came to 4 bases and at J to 7 bases, leaving 7 bases not matched to a gene. Per germline, CDR1 MRHNA and CDR2 SNTAGT. The CDR3 sequence: CASSALPAGNEQFF. The CDR3 nucleotides are TGTGCCAGCAGTGCCCTCCCAGCGGGGAATGAGCAGTTCTTC.

The rearrangement links TRBV24-1 to TRBJ2-1; TRBD1 agrees at 7 bases. Trimming at V came to 4 bases and at J to 6 bases, leaving 8 bases not matched to a gene. CDR3 size: 15 residues. Looked up from germline, CDR1 is KGHDR and CDR2 is SFDVKD. The CDR3 region has the DNA TGTGCCACCAGTGAAGTGACAGGGCGCCCCAATGAGCAGTTCTTC. This translates into CATSEVTGRPNEQFF.

This sequence joins TRBV5-1 and TRBJ2-2; D possibly matches TRBD1 or TRBD2 (5 bases each). Trimming cost V 0 bases and J 3 bases, with 12 bases left between them. This CDR3 is 16 amino acids long. Germline CDR1 is SGHRS and CDR2 is YFSETQ. This chain's CDR3 is CASSLGGGVDTGELFF. As DNA, the CDR3 is TGCGCCAGCAGCTTGGGTGGGGGAGTCGACACCGGGGAGCTGTTTTTT.

The genes are TRBV27 and TRBJ1-4; D remains ambiguous. Germline V gene data show CDR1 as MNHEY and CDR2 as SMNVEV (reference sequence). The CDR3 runs 12 residues. V gave up 5 bases and J gave up 9 bases, with 10 bases separating them. CDR3 coding DNA: TGTGCCAGCAGTGGCACACCCCAAAAACTGTTTTTT. Encoded protein: CASSGTPQKLFF.

V gene TRBV3-1 (or the pseudogene TRBV3-2) combines with J gene TRBJ1-1; D gene ambiguous. The germline V gene has CDR1 LGHDT and CDR2 YNNKEL (reference sequence). V lost 3 bases and J lost 0, with 5 bases in between. This CDR3 is built from 13 residues. The CDR3 sequence is CASSQGMNTEAFF. DNA for the CDR3: TGTGCCAGCAGCCAGGGGATGAACACTGAAGCTTTCTTT.

In this sample, this clone turned up a few times. The chain uses TRBV6-6 and TRBJ1-1, with D perhaps matching TRBD1 (5 bases). The CDR3 spans 16 residues. V lost 5 bases, J lost 2 bases, and 18 bases lay in between. Germline V lookup: CDR1 MNHNY, CDR2 SVGAGI (reference sequence). The CDR3 reads CASSRAGGDRNTEAFF. CDR3 sequence (DNA): TGTGCCAGCAGTCGCGCTGGGGGTGACAGAAACACTGAAGCTTTCTTT.

The genes are TRBV9 and TRBJ1-3; D is unresolved. The CDR3 has 15 residues. CDR1 and CDR2 from the germline V gene are SGDLS and YYNGEE. Trimming removed 0 bases at V and 1 base at J, with 8 bases between. CDR3 sequence (DNA): TGTGCCAGCAGCGTAGGACGGCAATCTGGAAACACCATATATTTT. Its protein product is CASSVGRQSGNTIYF.

The gene calls are TRBV6-5 and TRBJ2-7; 7 bases line up with TRBD1. Unmatched junction bases numbered 9, after V lost 6 bases and J lost 1 base. Per germline, CDR1 MNHEY and CDR2 SVGAGI. The CDR3 extends over 15 amino acids. Here the CDR3 DNA reads TGTGCCAGCAGATTAGCCGGGACAGAATCCTACGAGCAGTACTTC. Translated: CASRLAGTESYEQYF.

This clone has just a few counts. This CDR3 is CASSLRGLAGVRGETQYF. CDR3 coding DNA: TGCGCCAGCAGCTTGCGGGGACTAGCGGGGGTAAGGGGAGAGACCCAGTACTTC. This chain joins TRBV5-1 and TRBJ2-5; 14 bases align to TRBD2. This CDR3 region has 18 residues. Germline CDR1 reads SGHRS; CDR2 reads YFSETQ. The junction had 9 bases not matched to a gene; V was cut back by 1 base and J by 4 bases.

The gene calls are TRBV7-9 and TRBJ2-1; 14 bases match TRBD2. The CDR3 runs 15 residues. Germline lookup yields CDR1 SEHNR and CDR2 FQNEAQ (reference sequence). After removal of 4 bases from V and 9 bases from J, the junction contained 5 bases not matched to a gene. The CDR3 is CASSWGLAGAVEQFF. DNA for the CDR3: TGTGCCAGCAGCTGGGGACTAGCGGGGGCGGTTGAGCAGTTCTTC.

The chain combines TRBV3-1 (or the pseudogene TRBV3-2) with TRBJ2-2; 10 nucleotides agree with TRBD2. Germline V CDR1 and CDR2: LGHDT, YNNKEL (reference sequence). The CDR3 has 17 amino acids. The junction had 5 bases not matched to a gene; V was cut back by 0 bases and J by 4 bases. The CDR3 sequence: CASSQDWLAGATGELFF. CDR3 sequence (DNA): TGTGCCAGCAGCCAAGATTGGCTAGCGGGAGCCACCGGGGAGCTGTTTTTT.

V is TRBV18 and J is TRBJ2-5; D gene unclear. The CDR3 has 15 amino acids. CDR1 KGHSH and CDR2 LQKENI come from the germline V gene. Deletions cut 3 bases from V and 5 bases from J, with 16 bases between. The CDR3 nucleotides read TGTGCCAGCTCACCCCGCCCCCCGGGCCGGGAGACCCAGTACTTC. Translation: CASSPRPPGRETQYF.

J is TRBJ1-2 and V is TRBV6-1; maybe TRBD1 (6 bases). Germline V CDR1 and CDR2: MNHNS, SASEGT. The CDR3 contains 14 residues. Trimming left V 2 bases short and J 8 bases short, with 15 bases between. CDR3 DNA: TGTGCCAGCAGTGAATACCCAGGGGAGTACGGCTACACCTTC. It is translated as CASSEYPGEYGYTF.

The J gene is TRBJ2-7, the V gene TRBV5-1, with TRBD1 matching 11 bases. The germline V gene has CDR1 SGHRS and CDR2 YFSETQ. CDR3 length equals 17 residues. Trimming cost V 2 bases and J 0 bases; bases outside gene matches: 7. The CDR3 DNA reads TGCGCCAGCAGCTTTTGGGACAGGGGGGATAGCTCCTACGAGCAGTACTTC. Amino acids: CASSFWDRGDSSYEQYF.

This clone has more than one count but fewer than ten. The chain couples TRBV18 to TRBJ1-1; D unresolved. The CDR3 has 13 residues. Germline V lookup: CDR1 KGHSH, CDR2 LQKENI. Trimming stripped 0 bases from V and 0 bases from J, with 2 bases between. CDR3 DNA sequence: TGTGCCAGCTCACCACCAGTGAACACTGAAGCTTTCTTT. It encodes CASSPPVNTEAFF.

The rearrangement joins TRBV24-1 to TRBJ1-1, with D perhaps TRBD1 (5 bases). The CDR3 extends over 14 amino acids. Trimming pared 2 bases from V and 4 bases from J, leaving 10 bases between. The germline V gene encodes CDR1 KGHDR and CDR2 SFDVKD. The CDR3 bases are TGTGCCACCAGTGATTCGGGACGACCCACTGAAGCTTTCTTT. This gives the protein CATSDSGRPTEAFF.

The gene calls are TRBV6-5 and TRBJ1-2; D is ambiguous. The CDR3 length is 11 residues. V lost 5 bases to trimming and J lost 2 bases, with 3 bases between them. CDR1 is MNHEY, CDR2 SVGAGI, per germline. The CDR3 coding sequence is TGTGCCAGCAGTATGAACTATGGCTACACCTTC. Translation gives CASSMNYGYTF.

By share, this clone counts as medium-sized. This chain connects TRBV27 to TRBJ2-7, with 10 nucleotides matching TRBD1. The CDR3 length is 17 residues. V lost 6 bases, J lost 3 bases, and 14 bases stayed unmatched. Germline lookup yields CDR1 MNHEY and CDR2 SMNVEV (reference sequence). The CDR3 sequence: CASSQKGTGVRDYEQYF. CDR3 DNA: TGTGCCAGCAGCCAAAAGGGGACAGGGGTTCGGGACTACGAGCAGTACTTC.

V gene TRBV27 combines with J gene TRBJ1-1; TRBD1 aligns across 7 bases. This CDR3 is built from 16 residues. Germline CDR1 reads MNHEY; CDR2 reads SMNVEV (reference sequence). The junction had 13 bases not matched to a gene; V was cut back by 2 bases and J by 7 bases. As DNA, the CDR3 is TGTGCCAGCAGTTTAAGAGGGACAGTTGCGTCGAATGAAGCTTTCTTT. This sequence encodes CASSLRGTVASNEAFF.

V gene TRBV6-5 combines with J gene TRBJ1-2; 10 bases line up with TRBD1. Germline CDR1 reads MNHEY; CDR2 reads SVGAGI. After removal of 5 bases from V and 6 bases from J, the junction contained 6 bases not matched to a gene. The CDR3 has 14 residues. In DNA, the CDR3 is TGTGCCAGCAGTACGGGACAGGGGTTCGATGGCTACACCTTC. As protein: CASSTGQGFDGYTF.

This rearrangement joins TRBV7-2 to TRBJ1-4; 8 bases align to TRBD1. The ends lost 5 bases at V and 6 bases at J; junction bases unmatched: 5. Germline CDR1 SGHTA, CDR2 FQGNSA. The CDR3 contains 14 residues. The CDR3 sequence: CASSRDRTYEKLFF. As DNA, the CDR3 is TGTGCCAGCAGCCGGGACAGGACTTATGAAAAACTGTTTTTT.

The CDR3 DNA follows: TGTGCCAGCAGCCCCTCTTTCTCCGGGCGGGAGACCCAGTACTTC. It translates to CASSPSFSGRETQYF. The chain uses TRBV3-1 (or the pseudogene TRBV3-2) and TRBJ2-5; no definite D call. The CDR3 extends over 15 amino acids. The V and J ends lost 4 bases and 5 bases respectively, with 17 bases between them. CDR1 LGHDT and CDR2 YNNKEL come from the germline V gene (reference sequence).

This clone was observed a few times. V and J are TRBV2 and TRBJ1-4; D ambiguous. Deletions cut 3 bases from V and 5 bases from J, with 10 bases between. This CDR3 spans 14 amino acids. From germline, CDR1 is SNHLY and CDR2 FYNNEI. The CDR3 reads CASSDGRFNEKLFF. In DNA form, the CDR3 reads TGTGCCAGCAGTGACGGTCGGTTCAATGAAAAACTGTTTTTT. The full variable domain, completed using reference TRBV2 and TRBJ1-4, is EPEVTQTPSHQVTQMGQEVILRCVPISNHLYFYWYRQILGQKVEFLVSFYNNEISEKSEIFDDQFSVERPDGSNFTLKIRSTKLEDSAMYFCASSDGRFNEKLFFGSGTQLSVL.